The T cell receptor beta chain described here comes from a study of cytomegalovirus exposure and HLA in healthy donors. In regard to this clone: The antigen is undetermined.

13 Jbeta primers and 60 Vbeta primers were used for the PCR. Sequencing used immunoSEQ multiplex PCR; TCRdb keeps in-frame clones, though not all of them. The sample records some 270,000 clones, 80% to 95% being singletons. The CDR3 runs 20 residues. General study points: One cluster of highly shared sequence variants probably arose as a sequencing artifact.

The gene calls are TRBV1 and TRBJ2-1; the table's D call of TRBD2 was not tested on the DNA. TRBV1 is termed a pseudogene. The sequence was collected from a girl aged 2-10 years in good health and CMV-seronegative. The sample was PBMCs. The CDR3 nucleotides read TGCACCAGCAGCCACCAAACCGGGACTAGCGGGAGGGTCTCCTACAATGAGCAGTTCTTC. Encoded protein: CTSSHQTGTSGRVSYNEQFF.